This entry lists 31 T cell receptor beta chains sequenced from one sample in a study of human T cells and chemical hapten exposure. Each CDR3 protein gets one entry after TCRdb re-called the RACE reads with MiXCR. The table has roughly 200,000 distinct CDR3 sequences, more than 20% seen once. The time point was: patch test 1, 2 weeks after DPC sensitization. Described treatment: therapeutic diphenylcyclopropenone sensitization with weekly scalp DPC. Sequenced here: whole blood, sampled in connection with sensitization to the hapten diphenylcyclopropenone (DPC). The receptor source for this set is a woman aged 45-65 years with alopecia areata. Some clones in this sample may be carry-over from other donors' samples.

The rearrangement joins TRBV5-1 to TRBJ2-7; the match to TRBD1 covers 7 bases. This CDR3 comprises 12 residues. CDR1 is SGHRS, CDR2 YFSETQ, per germline. V trimming: 8 bases; J trimming: 3 bases; junction bases outside the gene matches: 5. The chain's CDR3 is CASQGDNYEQYF. CDR3 sequence (DNA): TGCGCCAGTCAGGGGGATAACTACGAGCAGTACTTC.

The genes are TRBV20-1 and TRBJ2-5; no clear D. Germline CDR1 reads DFQATT; CDR2 reads SNEGSKA (reference sequence). The CDR3 is 12 residues long. The V end was cut by 7 bases, the J end by 1 base, with 10 bases between. CDR3 sequence: CSVRALQETQYF. CDR3 bases: TGCAGTGTGCGAGCCCTCCAAGAGACCCAGTACTTC.

This clonotype was counted ten times or more. The rearrangement uses TRBV6-1 and TRBJ2-3; 7 bases match TRBD1. Germline trimming cut 10 bases from V and 0 bases from J; bases unmatched to any gene: 13. Germline CDR1 and CDR2: MNHNS and SASEGT. CDR3 length equals 16 residues. CDR3 DNA: TGTGCCACCAACCGGGACAGAGCTACTAGCACAGATACGCAGTATTTT. It encodes CATNRDRATSTDTQYF.

V usage is TRBV6-2 or TRBV6-3 and J usage is TRBJ1-1; D remains unclear. The CDR3 has 13 residues. The germline V gene has CDR1 MNHEY and CDR2 SVGEGT. The V and J ends lost 2 bases and 4 bases respectively, with 8 bases between them. As DNA, the CDR3 is TGTGCCAGCAGTTACGCGGGCGGCACTGAAGCTTTCTTT. Amino acids: CASSYAGGTEAFF.

CDR3 coding DNA: TGTGCCAGCAGCCAGGGACAAAGCTATGGCTACACCTTC. It specifies CASSQGQSYGYTF. The chain joins TRBV14 to TRBJ1-2, with a weak D call TRBD1 (6 bases). Germline-derived CDR1 and CDR2 are SGHDN and FVKESK. The CDR3 runs 13 residues. V was cut by 3 bases and J by 4 bases, with 9 bases left in between.

There are a few counts of this clonotype. J is TRBJ1-6 and V is TRBV5-1, with 12 bases that match TRBD1. The CDR3 covers 18 residues. J was trimmed by 5 bases and V by 2 bases; bases with no gene match: 8. The germline CDR1 and CDR2 sequences are SGHRS and YFSETQ. CDR3 loop: CASSLTGTGGLNNSPLHF. CDR3 nucleotide sequence: TGCGCCAGCAGCTTAACCGGGACAGGGGGCTTGAATAATTCACCCCTCCACTTT.

This clonotype was found a few times. The chain uses TRBV3-1 and TRBJ2-1, with 10 nucleotides matching TRBD1. Per germline, CDR1 LGHDT and CDR2 YNNKEL (reference sequence). The CDR3 length is 16 residues. J lost 4 bases, V lost 4 bases, and 7 bases had no gene match. The CDR3 is CASSLPGQGLYNEQFF. CDR3 coding DNA: TGTGCCAGCAGCCTACCGGGACAGGGGCTTTACAATGAGCAGTTCTTC.

The chain joins TRBV29-1 to TRBJ2-7, with 11 nucleotides matching TRBD2. Germline V CDR1 and CDR2: SQVTM, ANQGSEA. The J segment lost 3 bases and the V segment lost 4 bases, leaving 14 bases of the junction unmatched. The CDR3 totals 17 residues. In DNA, the CDR3 is TGCAGCGTTGCCGGGGGCCAACTGACTAGCGGGAACTACGAGCAGTACTTC. Amino acid sequence: CSVAGGQLTSGNYEQYF.

This clonotype was picked up a small number of times. V is TRBV12-3 or TRBV12-4 and J is TRBJ1-2; possible D gene TRBD1, 5 bases. V was trimmed by 4 bases and J by 8 bases, leaving 17 bases between them. The CDR3 totals 14 residues. The CDR3 DNA reads as TGTGCCAGCAGTTACCAGGGTGGGACGGGAGGCTACACCTTC. Residues: CASSYQGGTGGYTF.

This clonotype was counted between two and nine times. The chain recombines TRBV5-1 with TRBJ2-7, with a weak D call TRBD1 (5 bases). Trimming pared 0 bases from V and 9 bases from J, leaving 10 bases between. CDR1 SGHRS and CDR2 YFSETQ come from the germline V gene. The CDR3 consists of 12 residues. CDR3 protein: CASSLEAGLQYF. The CDR3 region has the DNA TGCGCCAGCAGCTTGGAGGCAGGGTTGCAGTACTTC.

This chain uses TRBV11-2 with TRBJ1-6; D gene unclear. The CDR3 extends over 16 amino acids. V lost 1 base and J lost 6, with 13 bases in between. Per the germline V gene, CDR1 is SGHAT and CDR2 is FQNNGV. The CDR3 DNA reads as TGTGCCAGCAGCTTAGGCCAGAGGCTCCCTAATTCACCCCTCCACTTT. This gives the protein CASSLGQRLPNSPLHF.

The J gene is TRBJ2-1, the V gene TRBV24-1, with D hard to call. CDR3 size: 13 residues. With 3 bases removed from V and 4 bases from J, the gap between germline ends came to 6 bases. Germline V gene data show CDR1 as KGHDR and CDR2 as SFDVKD. CDR3 in DNA: TGTGCCACCAGTGATCCATCTTACAATGAGCAGTTCTTC. Its translation is CATSDPSYNEQFF.

This sequence joins TRBV7-9 and TRBJ1-1, with no clear D. The CDR3 sequence is 16 residues long. Germline CDR1 and CDR2: SEHNR and FQNEAQ (reference sequence). Trimming removed 1 base at V and 2 bases at J, with 14 bases between. CDR3 region: CASSLGHEPANTEAFF. As DNA, the CDR3 is TGTGCCAGCAGCTTAGGGCATGAGCCGGCTAACACTGAAGCTTTCTTT.

The CDR3 DNA sequence: TGTGCCTGGAGTGACAGGGGGGCCCAGCATTTT. It encodes CAWSDRGAQHF. The chain employs TRBV30 and TRBJ1-5, with 8 bases fitting TRBD1. The germline V gene encodes CDR1 GTSNPN and CDR2 SVGIG (reference sequence). The CDR3 runs to 11 residues. Losses at the gene ends were 1 base for V and 11 bases for J; bases not matched to a gene: 1.

This clonotype was seen a handful of times. The chain employs TRBV7-3 and TRBJ1-1, with unresolved D. The CDR3 totals 13 residues. Trimming left V 5 bases short and J 3 bases short, with 10 bases between. Germline CDR1 and CDR2: SGHTA and FQGTGA. Here the CDR3 DNA reads TGTGCCAGCAGCCCCACGGAGGACACTGAAGCTTTCTTT. This gives the protein CASSPTEDTEAFF.

This clonotype was seen a handful of times. This chain uses TRBV6-5 with TRBJ1-6, with TRBD1 matching 7 bases. J was trimmed by 5 bases and V by 7 bases; bases with no gene match: 5. Germline-derived CDR1 and CDR2 are MNHEY and SVGAGI. The CDR3 length is 14 residues. CDR3 sequence: CASTPGQNNSPLHF. The CDR3 DNA reads TGTGCCAGCACCCCGGGACAGAATAATTCACCCCTCCACTTT.

This clonotype was seen just once. The junction differs from germline at one of its ends, possibly a read error. The CDR3 is CTSGSGFYGYTF. The CDR3 nucleotides are TGTACCAGCGGGTCAGGGTTCTATGGCTACACCTTC. This rearrangement joins TRBV7-9 to TRBJ1-2, with D tentatively TRBD1 (5 bases). There are 12 residues in the CDR3. Germline CDR1 reads SEHNR; CDR2 reads FQNEAQ (reference sequence).

The J gene is TRBJ2-1, the V gene TRBV3-1; D is unclear. Germline assignment: CDR1 LGHDT and CDR2 YNNKEL (reference sequence). Trimming stripped 4 bases from V and 8 bases from J, with 21 bases between. This CDR3 has 16 residues. CDR3 coding DNA: TGTGCCAGCAGCCGTTTTGCCCCCGAAGCGCCCGATGAGCAGTTCTTC. This sequence encodes CASSRFAPEAPDEQFF.

This clonotype was observed a few times. This sequence joins TRBV3-1 and TRBJ2-7; the D gene could be TRBD1 or TRBD2 (6 bases each). The V end was cut by 4 bases, the J end by 5 bases, with 15 bases between. CDR1 is LGHDT and CDR2 is YNNKEL in the germline V gene (reference sequence). This CDR3 comprises 14 residues. The chain's CDR3 is CASSLVGGHHEQYF. The CDR3 DNA is TGTGCCAGCAGCCTCGTTGGGGGGCACCACGAGCAGTACTTC.

This clonotype was seen a few times. The V gene is TRBV11-2, the J gene TRBJ2-7; possibly TRBD2 for D (5 bases). This CDR3 is 16 amino acids long. V lost 1 base, J lost 1 base, and 14 bases lay in between. Germline loops: CDR1 SGHAT, CDR2 FQNNGV. The CDR3 sequence: CASSLVSGGPSYEQYF. The CDR3 nucleotides read TGTGCCAGCAGCTTAGTTTCGGGCGGGCCTTCCTACGAGCAGTACTTC.

The chain joins TRBV9 to TRBJ2-3; no firm D call. Germline V lookup: CDR1 SGDLS, CDR2 YYNGEE. V gave up 1 base and J gave up 2 bases, with 5 bases separating them. CDR3 size: 13 residues. In DNA, the CDR3 is TGTGCCAGCAGCGTAAGGGCCACAGATACGCAGTATTTT. Protein: CASSVRATDTQYF.

This clonotype was counted between two and nine times. This chain joins TRBV5-1 and TRBJ2-6; D unclear. V lost 5 bases and J lost 0, with 12 bases in between. Germline CDR1 and CDR2: SGHRS and YFSETQ. This CDR3 has 16 amino acids. The CDR3 is CASSRWANSGANVLTF. CDR3 nucleotide sequence: TGCGCCAGCAGTCGGTGGGCGAACTCTGGGGCCAACGTCCTGACTTTC. Supplemented by reference TRBV5-1 and TRBJ2-6, the full variable domain reads KAGVTQTPRYLIKTRGQQVTLSCSPISGHRSVSWYQQTPGQGLQFLFEYFSETQRNKGNFPGRFSGRQFSNSRSEMNVSTLELGDSALYLCASSRWANSGANVLTFGAGSRLTVL.

This clonotype has a handful of counts. The gene calls are TRBV20-1 and TRBJ2-1; D not resolved. Trimming took off 3 bases at V and 4 bases at J, with 16 bases between the two ends. The CDR3 length is 15 residues. Looked up from germline, CDR1 is DFQATT and CDR2 is SNEGSKA (reference sequence). The CDR3 reads CSASERSPKYNEQFF. Written as DNA, the CDR3 is TGCAGTGCTAGTGAGCGCTCCCCGAAATACAATGAGCAGTTCTTC.

This clonotype was observed a handful of times. The V call is TRBV7-2, the J call TRBJ1-6, with unresolved D. Trimming pared 1 base from V and 14 bases from J, leaving 15 bases between. The V gene's germline CDR1 is SGHTA and CDR2 FQGNSA. The CDR3 totals 14 residues. Here the CDR3 reads CASSLDQLVAALHF. CDR3 DNA sequence: TGTGCCAGCAGCTTAGACCAGCTAGTAGCGGCCCTCCACTTT.

This clonotype was seen a few times. The gene calls are TRBV20-1 and TRBJ1-2; 8 bases line up with TRBD1. The CDR3 runs to 14 residues. Germline CDR1 and CDR2: DFQATT and SNEGSKA (reference sequence). V shed 1 base and J 4 bases; nucleotides not matched to a gene: 5. This CDR3 reads CSARGQGLVYGYTF. The CDR3 DNA reads as TGCAGTGCTAGAGGACAGGGGCTCGTCTATGGCTACACCTTC.

The J gene is TRBJ1-4, the V gene TRBV6-5; 7 nucleotides line up with TRBD1. V lost 0 bases to trimming and J lost 3 bases; unmatched junction nucleotides: 4. CDR3 size: 16 residues. Germline-derived CDR1 and CDR2 are MNHEY and SVGAGI. CDR3 region: CASSYSPGQSNEKLFF. The CDR3 nucleotides read TGTGCCAGCAGTTACTCACCGGGACAGTCTAATGAAAAACTGTTTTTT.

This clonotype was counted between two and nine times. The V and J genes are TRBV29-1 and TRBJ2-5, with 9 bases identical to TRBD2. CDR3 length: 14 residues. Looked up from germline, CDR1 is SQVTM and CDR2 is ANQGSEA. Unmatched junction bases numbered 7, after V lost 3 bases and J lost 5 bases. The CDR3 loop is CSVDGEAGGETQYF. As DNA, the CDR3 is TGCAGCGTTGATGGAGAGGCGGGAGGGGAGACCCAGTACTTC.

The chain uses TRBV3-1 and TRBJ1-1; TRBD1 agrees at 9 bases. J was trimmed by 1 base and V by 4 bases; bases with no gene match: 4. CDR1 and CDR2 (germline): LGHDT, YNNKEL (reference sequence). The CDR3 is 15 residues long. The CDR3, as DNA: TGTGCCAGCAGCCGCACAGGGGGCGCGAACACTGAAGCTTTCTTT. Its protein is CASSRTGGANTEAFF.

This clonotype has a handful of counts. The chain uses TRBV24-1 and TRBJ2-7; D call uncertain. The CDR3 spans 13 residues. V shed 4 bases and J shed 7 bases, with 13 bases lying between them. Germline V gives CDR1 KGHDR, CDR2 SFDVKD. CDR3 protein: CATSDPPRTEQYF. The CDR3 nucleotides are TGTGCCACCAGTGACCCACCGAGGACGGAGCAGTACTTC.

This clonotype was detected a few times. The V and J genes are TRBV6-5 and TRBJ2-5, with D tentatively TRBD1 or TRBD2 (6 bases each). Trimming removed 2 bases from V and 0 bases from J, with 16 bases in between. From germline, CDR1 is MNHEY and CDR2 SVGAGI. The CDR3 sequence is 17 residues long. The CDR3 sequence: CASSYESRGGNQETQYF. The CDR3 coding sequence is TGTGCCAGCAGTTACGAAAGCAGGGGCGGGAACCAAGAGACCCAGTACTTC.

V is TRBV6-6 and J is TRBJ2-3; TRBD1 agrees at 7 bases. V lost 6 bases, J lost 4 bases, and 4 bases stayed unmatched. CDR1 and CDR2 (germline): MNHNY, SVGAGI (reference sequence). The CDR3 runs 13 residues. CDR3 in amino acids: CASRRDRADTQYF. The CDR3 DNA follows: TGTGCCAGCAGACGCGACAGGGCAGATACGCAGTATTTT.